This T cell receptor beta chain was sequenced during a study of T cell repertoires in cytomegalovirus infection. Germline CDR1 reads DFQATT; CDR2 reads SNEGSKA (reference sequence). The CDR3 extends over 14 amino acids. V lost 3 bases and J lost 3, with 12 bases in between. This clonotype has just a few counts. TCRdb passed the reads through MiXCR, listing each CDR3 protein once. The table has about 250,000 distinct CDR3 sequences, about a sixth seen once. The receptor comes from a human donor in good health (CMV status not recorded). Some clones in this sample may be carry-over from other donors' samples. The chain links TRBV20-1 to TRBJ2-1; D is uncertain. The sequencing input was CD8+ T cells from PBMCs. Here the CDR3 DNA reads TGCAGTGCTAGTGACCGCGCACTCTACAATGAGCAGTTCTTC. Its translation is CSASDRALYNEQFF.